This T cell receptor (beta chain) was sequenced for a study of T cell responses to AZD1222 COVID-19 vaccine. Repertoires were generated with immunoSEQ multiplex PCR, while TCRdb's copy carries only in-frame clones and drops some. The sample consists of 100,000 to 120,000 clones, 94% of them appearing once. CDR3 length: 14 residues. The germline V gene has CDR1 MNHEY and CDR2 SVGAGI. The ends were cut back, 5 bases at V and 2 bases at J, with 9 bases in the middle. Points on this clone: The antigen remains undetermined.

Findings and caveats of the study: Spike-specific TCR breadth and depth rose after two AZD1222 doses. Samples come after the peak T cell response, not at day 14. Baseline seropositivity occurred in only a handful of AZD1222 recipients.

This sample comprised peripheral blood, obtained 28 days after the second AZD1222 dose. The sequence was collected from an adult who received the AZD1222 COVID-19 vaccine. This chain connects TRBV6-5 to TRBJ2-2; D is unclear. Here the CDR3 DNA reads TGTGCCAGCAGTCGTAGGGTAAACACCGGGGAGCTGTTTTTT. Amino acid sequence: CASSRRVNTGELFF.